What follows describes a single T cell receptor (beta chain). Its antigen is currently unknown. This sample stems from a study of Graves' ophthalmopathy and Graves' hyperthyroidism. Study results and limitations: Ophthalmopathy progression cases were predicted by the model with approximately 66% sensitivity and around 72% specificity.

Germline V gene sequence: CDR1 MRHNA, CDR2 SNTAGT. Trimming stripped 5 bases from V and 5 bases from J, with 22 bases between. The CDR3 runs to 16 residues. Serum thyroxine and TRAb, along with clinical symptoms, thyroid ultrasound and orbital computed tomography, were what diagnosis relied on. TCR beta CDR3 amplification used RNA transcripts. HTBI-primed first-round RT-PCR preceded second-round multiplex PCR. TCRdb re-called the multiplex PCR reads with MiXCR, one entry per CDR3 protein. The table lists around 1,200,000 distinct CDR3 sequences, around a third of them singletons. The TCR originated in an adult man with Graves' hyperthyroidism. V is TRBV6-4 and J is TRBJ2-7; the D is unclear. The sample consisted of peripheral blood or thyroid tissue (not recorded which). The CDR3 DNA sequence: TGTGCCAGCAGTTACCCAGGAAGAGGCGTTCTCCACGAGCAGTACTTC. Translated, it gives CASSYPGRGVLHEQYF.